This T cell receptor beta chain was documented in a study of a mutant IDH1 vaccine in newly diagnosed glioma. Trimming pared 2 bases from V and 1 base from J, leaving 6 bases between. The germline V gene has CDR1 SGHRS and CDR2 YFSETQ. This CDR3 contains 14 residues. The time point denotes: week 23, last vaccination. The content of each vaccine dose was 300 ug of mutant IDH1 20-mer peptide, and topical imiquimod accompanied it. Sequenced by immunoSEQ multiplex PCR; TCRdb stores in-frame clones only, minus some. The sample yields 35,000 to 50,000 clones, under 95% seen once. With regard to this clone: The antigen is unknown.

The clonotype originates from a man between 50 and 59 years old with glioma. Source: PBMCs, taken from a glioma patient whose treatment included an IDH1 peptide vaccine. The rearrangement uses TRBV5-1 and TRBJ2-2; possibly TRBD1 for D (5 bases). CDR3 nucleotides: TGCGCCAGCAGCTTTGGACAGAACACCGGGGAGCTGTTTTTT. Its translation: CASSFGQNTGELFF.